The 27 T cell receptor beta chains reported below all come from one sample, sequenced in a study of blood T cell repertoires in COVID-19. Assay: immunoSEQ multiplex PCR; the TCRdb copy retains only in-frame clones and omits some. The profile shows fewer than 35,000 clones, roughly 84% of them singletons. Sample: peripheral blood. Receptor source: a human donor in a cohort sampled during active COVID-19.

A few counts support this clone. The chain is built from TRBV9 and TRBJ1-6; TRBD1 might be the D (5 bases). The CDR3 has 14 residues. V shed 0 bases and J shed 11 bases, with 12 bases lying between them. Germline V gene sequence: CDR1 SGDLS, CDR2 YYNGEE. This CDR3 reads CASSVDQGMPPLHF. The DNA for the CDR3 is TGTGCCAGCAGCGTAGACCAGGGCATGCCACCCCTCCACTTT.

J is TRBJ1-1 and V is TRBV6-1, with 8 bases identical to TRBD1. Looked up from germline, CDR1 is MNHNS and CDR2 is SASEGT. The CDR3 consists of 14 residues. V lost 1 base, J lost 11 bases, and 9 bases stayed unmatched. Here the CDR3 reads CASSEGLGDRPAFF. The CDR3 bases are TGTGCCAGCAGTGAAGGGTTGGGGGACAGGCCTGCTTTCTTT.

This chain connects TRBV18 to TRBJ2-6, with D tentatively TRBD2 (5 bases). The CDR3 consists of 16 residues. The V gene's germline CDR1 is KGHSH and CDR2 LQKENI. The V gene lost 3 bases and the J gene lost 2 bases, with 11 bases spanning the gap. In DNA form, the CDR3 reads TGTGCCAGCTCACCCGGACTGGAGGCTGGGGCCAACGTCCTGACTTTC. Protein: CASSPGLEAGANVLTF.

This rearrangement joins TRBV12-3 or TRBV12-4 to TRBJ2-7; D unresolved. The V and J ends lost 3 bases and 3 bases respectively, with 9 bases between them. The CDR3 has 13 amino acids. The CDR3 loop is CASSFGNYYEQYF. CDR3 in DNA: TGTGCCAGCAGTTTTGGCAATTACTACGAGCAGTACTTC.

This clone was observed once. This rearrangement joins TRBV3-1 (or the pseudogene TRBV3-2) to TRBJ2-5, with 10 bases fitting TRBD2. V was clipped by 0 bases and J by 5 bases; unmatched bases: 6. The CDR3 has 16 residues. From germline, CDR1 is LGHDT and CDR2 YNNKEL (reference sequence). The CDR3 loop is CASSQDQLAGKETQYF. The CDR3 coding sequence is TGTGCCAGCAGCCAAGATCAACTAGCGGGGAAGGAGACCCAGTACTTC.

V gene TRBV11-3 combines with J gene TRBJ1-2; D remains unclear. CDR3 size: 11 residues. Germline V CDR1 and CDR2: SGHNT, YENEEA. Trimming removed 3 bases at V and 7 bases at J, with 6 bases between. The CDR3 sequence is CASSFRGGYTF. The CDR3, as DNA: TGTGCCAGCAGCTTTAGAGGTGGCTACACCTTC. The whole variable domain, filled in from reference TRBV11-3 and TRBJ1-2, reads EAGVVQSPRYKIIEKKQPVAFWCNPISGHNTLYWYLQNLGQGPELLIRYENEEAVDDSQLPKDRFSAERLKGVDSTLKIQPAELGDSAVYLCASSFRGGYTFGSGTRLTVV.

For the CDR3, the DNA is TGTGCCAGCGGGACTAGCGGGGAAGAGACCCAGTACTTC. It encodes CASGTSGEETQYF. The gene calls are TRBV14 and TRBJ2-5, with TRBD2 matching 13 bases. V shed 8 bases, J shed 3 bases, and the junction held 0 bases outside the gene matches. Germline V CDR1 and CDR2: SGHDN, FVKESK. This CDR3 region has 13 residues. The entire variable domain, with the rest obtained from reference TRBV14 and TRBJ2-5, is as follows: EAGVTQFPSHSVIEKGQTVTLRCDPISGHDNLYWYRRVMGKEIKFLLHFVKESKQDESGMPNNRFLAERTGGTYSTLKVQPAELEDSGVYFCASGTSGEETQYFGPGTRLLVL.

The rearrangement links TRBV7-2 to TRBJ1-2; a weak D match, TRBD1 (5 bases). V lost 3 bases, J lost 0 bases, and 11 bases lay in between. CDR1 and CDR2 (germline): SGHTA, FQGNSA. The CDR3 loop spans 15 amino acids. DNA of the CDR3: TGTGCCAGCAGCTTGGGGGGAGGGGCTAACTATGGCTACACCTTC. The encoded protein is CASSLGGGANYGYTF.

The V call is TRBV4-3, the J call TRBJ2-4; the D gene is possibly TRBD1 (5 bases). V lost 0 bases and J lost 4, with 13 bases in between. This CDR3 spans 16 amino acids. Germline CDR1 reads LGHNA; CDR2 reads YSLEER. The CDR3 DNA follows: TGCGCCAGCAGCCAAGAGAGGCAGGGCGTAAAAAACATTCAGTACTTC. It encodes CASSQERQGVKNIQYF.

The chain employs TRBV19 and TRBJ2-2; 7 nucleotides match TRBD1. Germline V gives CDR1 LNHDA, CDR2 SQIVND (reference sequence). The J segment lost 5 bases and the V segment lost 10 bases, leaving 10 bases of the junction unmatched. This CDR3 comprises 14 residues. CDR3 coding DNA: TGTGCCACCCGCCCGGGACAGAGAACCGGGGAGCTGTTTTTT. Amino acid sequence: CATRPGQRTGELFF.

The rearrangement links TRBV6-1 to TRBJ2-5, with 9 nucleotides matching TRBD2. V was clipped by 3 bases and J by 1 base; unmatched bases: 3. The CDR3 has 15 amino acids. CDR1 is MNHNS and CDR2 is SASEGT in the germline V gene. The CDR3 nucleotides are TGTGCCAGCAGTGACCTTAGCGGGGGCCAAGAGACCCAGTACTTC. It is translated as CASSDLSGGQETQYF.

CDR3 loop: CASSLANGGRYNEQFF. CDR3 bases: TGCGCCAGCAGCTTGGCCAACGGGGGGAGATACAATGAGCAGTTCTTC. This chain joins TRBV5-1 and TRBJ2-1; 7 positions agree with TRBD2. V was clipped by 0 bases and J by 4 bases; unmatched bases: 7. The length of the CDR3 is 16 residues. The germline V gene has CDR1 SGHRS and CDR2 YFSETQ.

This clone was counted a single time. The V gene is TRBV21-1, the J gene TRBJ2-3; TRBD2 was called by the table and not checked on the DNA. TRBV21-1 is an annotated pseudogene. The CDR3 extends over 16 amino acids. CDR3 DNA: TGTGCCAGCAGCTCCCCGGGCCTCTCGGGAACAGATACGCAGTATTTT. As protein: CASSSPGLSGTDTQYF.

The chain uses TRBV19 and TRBJ2-7, with 9 nucleotides matching TRBD1. Germline CDR1 reads LNHDA; CDR2 reads SQIVND (reference sequence). There are 15 residues in the CDR3. Unmatched junction bases numbered 8, after V lost 3 bases and J lost 5 bases. The CDR3 sequence: CASSIWAGQGHEQYF. CDR3 coding DNA: TGTGCCAGTAGTATTTGGGCGGGACAGGGCCACGAGCAGTACTTC.

This chain uses TRBV6-5 with TRBJ2-2, with a tentative D call TRBD1 (6 bases). V was pared by 6 bases and J by 1 base, with 12 bases between. Germline values: CDR1 MNHEY, CDR2 SVGAGI. This CDR3 comprises 15 residues. The CDR3 loop reads CASRPGQLNTGELFF. The CDR3, as DNA: TGTGCCAGCAGACCGGGACAATTGAACACCGGGGAGCTGTTTTTT.

This sequence joins TRBV7-2 and TRBJ1-2; D ambiguous. V lost 1 base and J 1 base, leaving 10 bases between the germline ends. Germline-derived CDR1 and CDR2 are SGHTA and FQGNSA. The CDR3 length is 15 residues. Here the CDR3 reads CASSLGPSGNYGYTF. The CDR3 nucleotides are TGTGCCAGCAGCTTAGGCCCCTCGGGTAACTATGGCTACACCTTC.

V is TRBV27 and J is TRBJ2-1, with a possible D match to TRBD2 (6 bases). The CDR3 is 15 residues long. Germline CDR1 and CDR2: MNHEY and SMNVEV (reference sequence). The V gene lost 5 bases and the J gene lost 6 bases, with 17 bases spanning the gap. The DNA for the CDR3 is TGTGCCAGCAGTGGAGGGACCACCGGCGGCAATGAGCAGTTCTTC. It yields the protein CASSGGTTGGNEQFF.

V is TRBV7-8 and J is TRBJ2-3; 7 bases agree with TRBD2. The ends lost 1 base at V and 2 bases at J; junction bases unmatched: 9. From germline, CDR1 is SGHVS and CDR2 FQNEAQ. The CDR3 loop spans 17 amino acids. The CDR3 DNA reads as TGTGCCAGCAGCTTAGACCCGGGGGGTGTTTTCACAGATACGCAGTATTTT. It codes for CASSLDPGGVFTDTQYF.

This sequence joins TRBV7-6 and TRBJ1-5, with 7 bases lining up with TRBD1. This CDR3 contains 15 residues. V was pared by 1 base and J by 3 bases, with 3 bases of the junction left unmatched. Per the germline V gene, CDR1 is SGHVS and CDR2 is FNYEAQ. The CDR3: CASSLETGPNQPQHF. The CDR3 DNA reads as TGTGCCAGCAGCTTAGAGACAGGGCCCAATCAGCCCCAGCATTTT.

The chain recombines TRBV10-2 with TRBJ2-3; 12 bases align to TRBD2. The V segment lost 10 bases and the J segment 1 base; nucleotides outside the gene matches: 15. This CDR3 is built from 18 residues. The V gene's germline CDR1 is WSHSY and CDR2 SAAADI. The CDR3 DNA sequence: TGCGCCACCAAACAAACTAGCGGGGGGCCCGCCCGCACAGATACGCAGTATTTT. Translation: CATKQTSGGPARTDTQYF.

This clone came up a few times. The rearrangement joins TRBV6-4 to TRBJ2-1, with TRBD2 matching 15 bases. This CDR3 region has 14 residues. V lost 3 bases and J lost 12; bases outside the gene matches: 3. Germline CDR1 and CDR2: MRHNA and SNTAGT. CDR3: CASSEPGLAGGQFF. CDR3 nucleotide sequence: TGTGCCAGCAGTGAACCGGGACTAGCGGGGGGGCAGTTCTTC.

The chain uses TRBV11-2 and TRBJ2-5; 12 bases fit TRBD2. CDR1 and CDR2 from the germline V gene are SGHAT and FQNNGV. V was clipped by 1 base and J by 5 bases; unmatched bases: 11. CDR3 length equals 18 residues. CDR3 amino acids: CASSLGGLAGGIRETQYF. DNA for the CDR3: TGTGCCAGCAGCTTAGGAGGCCTAGCGGGGGGGATCAGGGAGACCCAGTACTTC.

The genes are TRBV29-1 and TRBJ1-1; 10 nucleotides match TRBD1. V lost 7 bases to trimming and J lost 5 bases; unmatched junction nucleotides: 10. The CDR3 is made up of 14 amino acids. CDR1 and CDR2 from the germline V gene are SQVTM and ANQGSEA. The CDR3 nucleotides read TGCAGCGCCGGGACAGGGGCAGGAAGGACTGAAGCTTTCTTT. As protein: CSAGTGAGRTEAFF.

The V call is TRBV3-1 (or the pseudogene TRBV3-2), the J call TRBJ1-3, with D unclear. V was shortened by 1 base and J by 6 bases, with 4 bases between the two germline ends. From germline, CDR1 is LGHDT and CDR2 YNNKEL (reference sequence). The CDR3 has 12 residues. The CDR3 here is CASSQALNTIYF. As DNA, the CDR3 is TGTGCCAGCAGCCAAGCTTTAAACACCATATATTTT.

In its sample, this clone was seen a few times. This chain uses TRBV6-5 with TRBJ2-7; perhaps TRBD2 as D (7 bases). The CDR3 consists of 13 residues. CDR1 MNHEY and CDR2 SVGAGI come from the germline V gene. The ends were cut back, 2 bases at V and 5 bases at J, with 10 bases in the middle. CDR3: CASSYGGGHEQYF. The CDR3 region has the DNA TGTGCCAGCAGTTACGGGGGGGGCCACGAGCAGTACTTC.

The V gene is TRBV6-1, the J gene TRBJ1-3, with TRBD1 matching 11 bases. J lost 0 bases, V lost 4 bases, and 2 bases had no gene match. Germline CDR1 MNHNS, CDR2 SASEGT. The CDR3 spans 16 residues. CDR3 nucleotides: TGTGCCAGCAGTGGGACAGGGGGCGGCTCTGGAAACACCATATATTTT. Translation: CASSGTGGGSGNTIYF.

The chain recombines TRBV19 with TRBJ1-1; TRBD1 matches at 9 bases. The V and J ends lost 3 bases and 4 bases, in that order; junction bases with no gene match: 6. The CDR3 extends over 15 amino acids. Germline values: CDR1 LNHDA, CDR2 SQIVND (reference sequence). CDR3: CASSIIPTGGTEAFF. The DNA of the CDR3 is TGTGCCAGTAGTATTATCCCGACAGGGGGCACTGAAGCTTTCTTT.